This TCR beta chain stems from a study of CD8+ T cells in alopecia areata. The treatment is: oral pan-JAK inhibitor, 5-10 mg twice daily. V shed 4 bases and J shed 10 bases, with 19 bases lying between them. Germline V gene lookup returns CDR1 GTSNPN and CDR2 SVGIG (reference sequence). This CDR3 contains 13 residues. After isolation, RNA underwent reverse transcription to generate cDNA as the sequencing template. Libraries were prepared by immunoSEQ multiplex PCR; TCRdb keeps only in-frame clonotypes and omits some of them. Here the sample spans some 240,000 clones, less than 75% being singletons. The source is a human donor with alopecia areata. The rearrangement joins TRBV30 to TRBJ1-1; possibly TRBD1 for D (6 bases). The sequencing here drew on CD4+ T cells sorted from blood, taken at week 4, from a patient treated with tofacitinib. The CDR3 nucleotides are TGTGCCTGGACCCAGGACCGAGGGGGGGGAGCTTTCTTT. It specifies CAWTQDRGGGAFF.